The clone carrying this T cell receptor (beta chain) has ten or more counts. The CDR3 has 15 amino acids. V shed 5 bases, J shed 2 bases, and the junction held 7 bases outside the gene matches. Germline V CDR1 and CDR2: SGHTA, FQGTGA. The sample belongs to a study of T cells in Graves' hyperthyroidism and ophthalmopathy. TCR beta CDR3 region amplification was performed from RNA transcripts. Using the HTBI primer set, a first-round RT-PCR was run on the TCR CDR3. TCRdb re-derived calls from the multiplex PCR reads in MiXCR, one entry per CDR3 protein. The sample has roughly 420,000 distinct CDR3 sequences, approximately 14% seen once. If no ophthalmopathy progression occurred within 18 months, Graves' hyperthyroidism was stable.

This rearrangement joins TRBV7-3 to TRBJ2-3; 7 bases are a match to TRBD2. This receptor was taken from a woman aged 18-29 years with Graves' hyperthyroidism. The sample comprised blood. CDR3 DNA sequence: TGTGCCAGCAGCCCGGGCGGGAGAGCCACAGATACGCAGTATTTT. This gives the protein CASSPGGRATDTQYF.